This T cell receptor (beta chain) originates from a study of human T cells and chemical hapten exposure. Background on the study: TCR yields differed between samples (mainly from small differences in pooled library volume).

The germline V and J ends were trimmed by 6 bases and 8 bases, with 17 bases remaining between them. CDR3 length equals 14 residues. The library labeled individual cDNA molecules by adding unique molecular identifiers to them. Each CDR3 protein gets one entry after TCRdb re-called the RACE reads with MiXCR. The data show 130,000 or so distinct CDR3 sequences, around 8.3% seen once. Only a few counts were recorded for this clonotype. Specified time point: healthy volunteer bleed at 2 weeks. Whole blood that had not been fractionated was the source of extracted total RNA. The rearrangement links TRBV12-3 or TRBV12-4 to TRBJ2-1; perhaps TRBD2 as D (7 bases). This TCR came from a male donor in good health. Some clones in this sample may be carry-over from other donors' samples. Sequenced material: whole blood. The CDR3 DNA is TGTGCCAGCAGCCCGAATGCGGGGGCAGATGAGCAGTTCTTC. This encodes CASSPNAGADEQFF.